This record concerns one TCR beta chain sequence. This receptor's antigen is unknown. No clone much larger than this one lies a single base away; base qualities are absent. This sample was included in a study of a mutant IDH1 vaccine in newly diagnosed glioma (dated by TCRdb to about 2021). Turning to the overall study: The approximately 30 treated patients were approximately 62% male and around 40% female, with a mean age of about 38 years. Longitudinal TCRB deep sequencing was performed for 25 to 30 treated patients wherever samples were available for exploratory analyses. Peripheral blood was collected at six visits: V03 (baseline), V05, V07, V10, V12 and V13. Before enrollment, most patients had been given radiochemotherapy with temozolomide as standard therapy, while the rest had received either radiotherapy alone or temozolomide alone. Study-level results and caveats: Availability determined which PBMC samples were chosen for TCRB deep sequencing. Changes in the top peripheral T cell clonotypes picked up by TCRB sequencing did not appear to be linked to pseudoprogression. According to the authors, sample limitations meant that analyses of patient blood samples could not be reproduced. Immune responses induced by the vaccine were seen in 90% to 95% of patients across multiple MHC alleles.

From cysteine to phenylalanine, the CDR3 is 14 amino acids long. CDR3 DNA is the only sequence kept; it has 42 bases, read in frame from the first base. At the junction V is shortened by 4 bases and J by 4 bases, with 11 bases in between. Per the germline V gene (reference sequence), SEHNR is the CDR1 and FQNEAQ is the CDR2. The method was the immunoSEQ multiplex PCR assay. Rearranged TCR beta chain sequences were amplified using the hsTCRB Kit according to the manufacturer's protocol. Sequencing of TCRB libraries was carried out on an Illumina MiSeq. On the authors' methods: The proprietary platform of the kit vendor was used for demultiplexing, trimming and gene mapping. TCRdb re-hosts the immuneACCESS table, in-frame sequences only. Its copies lack some clones; in the studies checked, an unresolved V gene accounts for under half of them, and the cause for the rest is not known. D and trimming come from the DNA, and the V and J calls and clone size come from that table. The sample profile shows about 54,000 clones; roughly 80% of them were found once. The ten largest clonotypes hold under 20% of the sample.

What the time point label conveys for this sample: baseline, week 1 (first vaccination visit). The treatment or condition label here, explained by the study, means: pre-vaccination baseline after standard-of-care therapy. Donors had newly diagnosed WHO grade 3 or 4 IDH1-mutant astrocytomas with loss of nuclear ATRX. The samples were drawn from NOA16, a multicentre, single-arm, open-label phase I trial in Germany that tested a mutant IDH1 peptide vaccine in humans for the first time. Blood drawn at visit V03 was used as the baseline sample for immunogenicity testing. Genomic DNA for TCRB sequencing was isolated from EDTA blood with the DNeasy Blood and Tissue Kit.

The chain is assembled from TRBV7-9 and TRBJ1-5; the D gene is unclear. The sample was PBMCs, taken from a glioma patient treated with radiotherapy, temozolomide or both. The TCR comes from a man between 18 and 35 years old with glioma. The CDR3 in this case is CASSSGQRNQPQHF. The DNA sequence is given as TGTGCCAGCAGCTCCGGGCAGAGAAATCAGCCCCAGCATTTT.